This passage covers 20 T cell receptor beta chains from one sample sequenced in a study of blood T cell repertoires in COVID-19. TCRdb's table, derived via immunoSEQ multiplex PCR, lists solely in-frame clones and lacks some. This table holds 130,000 to 150,000 clones, roughly 86% found once. The sequenced sample consisted of peripheral blood. Receptors originate from a man in his 70s with acute or convalescent COVID-19.

This clone was observed a single time. The J gene is TRBJ2-3, the V gene TRBV10-2; D not resolved. This CDR3 region has 14 residues. Trimming cost V 6 bases and J 6 bases, with 16 bases left between them. CDR1 and CDR2 from the germline V gene are WSHSY and SAAADI. The CDR3 bases are TGCGCCAGCAGAATAGCCTCTAAATCGGATACGCAGTATTTT. Its protein is CASRIASKSDTQYF.

This chain connects TRBV5-1 to TRBJ2-7; 11 bases fit TRBD1. CDR3 length equals 15 residues. Per germline, CDR1 SGHRS and CDR2 YFSETQ. With 5 bases clipped from V and 1 base from J, the junction kept 5 bases outside the gene matches. The CDR3 region has the DNA TGCGCCAGCAGTCCCGGGACAGGGGGTTCCTACGAGCAGTACTTC. Amino acids: CASSPGTGGSYEQYF.

The sample holds one count of this clone. The J gene is TRBJ2-7, the V gene TRBV9; 7 bases match TRBD1. Trimming took 1 base from V and 6 from J; bases not matched to a gene: 7. The CDR3 consists of 14 residues. In germline, CDR1 is SGDLS, CDR2 YYNGEE. The CDR3 loop reads CASSVTGESGEQYF. The CDR3 coding sequence is TGTGCCAGCAGCGTAACAGGGGAAAGCGGCGAGCAGTACTTC. Variable domain in full (rest from reference TRBV9 and TRBJ2-7): DSGVTQTPKHLITATGQRVTLRCSPRSGDLSVYWYQQSLDQGLQFLIQYYNGEERAKGNILERFSAQQFPDLHSELNLSSLELGDSALYFCASSVTGESGEQYFGPGTRLTVT.

The genes are TRBV6-5 and TRBJ1-6; tentative D call: TRBD1 (5 bases). This CDR3 has 13 amino acids. CDR1 is MNHEY, CDR2 SVGAGI, per germline. V gave up 6 bases and J gave up 4 bases, with 7 bases separating them. DNA for the CDR3: TGTGCCAGCAGCCGGGGGTATAATTCACCCCTCCACTTT. Its translation: CASSRGYNSPLHF.

The V gene is TRBV10-3, the J gene TRBJ2-3; D is unresolved. Trimming took 6 bases from V and 1 from J, leaving 8 bases between them. The CDR3 is made up of 13 amino acids. Per the germline V gene, CDR1 is ENHRY and CDR2 is SYGVKD. The CDR3 nucleotides read TGTGCCATCAGAGAGGCAGGCACAGATACGCAGTATTTT. It yields the protein CAIREAGTDTQYF.

The V gene is TRBV19, the J gene TRBJ2-1; TRBD2 agrees at 12 bases. V shed 9 bases, J shed 8 bases, and the junction held 8 bases outside the gene matches. This CDR3 region has 14 residues. From germline, CDR1 is LNHDA and CDR2 SQIVND (reference sequence). CDR3 residues: CASAGTSGSHEQFF. For the CDR3, the DNA is TGTGCCAGCGCCGGGACTAGCGGGTCCCATGAGCAGTTCTTC.

The J gene is TRBJ1-3, the V gene TRBV4-1; TRBD1 agrees at 7 bases. Per germline, CDR1 MGHRA and CDR2 YSYEKL. J lost 4 bases, V lost 4 bases, and 13 bases had no gene match. The CDR3 length is 17 residues. The CDR3 bases are TGCGCCAGCAGCCTAGACCTCCGGCGGACAGGAGGAAACACCATATATTTT. This translates into CASSLDLRRTGGNTIYF.

V usage is TRBV10-3 and J usage is TRBJ1-2; TRBD1 aligns across 8 bases. Trimming at V came to 10 bases and at J to 5 bases, leaving 6 bases not matched to a gene. CDR1 is ENHRY and CDR2 is SYGVKD in the germline V gene. CDR3 length: 12 amino acids. DNA of the CDR3: TGTGCCACCCTAACAGGGGGGTATGGCTACACCTTC. It codes for CATLTGGYGYTF.

This chain joins TRBV7-3 and TRBJ2-2, with D unresolved. Germline CDR1 is SGHTA and CDR2 is FQGTGA. V lost 2 bases to trimming and J lost 2 bases, with 3 bases between them. There are 13 residues in the CDR3. The CDR3 here is CASSLLNTGELFF. The CDR3, as DNA: TGTGCCAGCAGCTTATTAAACACCGGGGAGCTGTTTTTT.

V and J are TRBV19 and TRBJ2-3; TRBD2 agrees at 9 bases. After removal of 7 bases from V and 6 bases from J, the junction contained 11 bases not matched to a gene. Per germline, CDR1 LNHDA and CDR2 SQIVND (reference sequence). This CDR3 region has 15 residues. As DNA, the CDR3 is TGTGCCAGTACCGCAGCGGGAGGTCCGGGTGATACGCAGTATTTT. Translated, it gives CASTAAGGPGDTQYF.

This sequence joins TRBV7-9 and TRBJ2-3; 7 bases fit TRBD1. The germline gives CDR1 SEHNR, CDR2 FQNEAQ (reference sequence). CDR3 size: 17 residues. The V gene end was trimmed by 5 bases and the J gene end by 6 bases; junction bases not matched to a gene: 17. The DNA of the CDR3 is TGTGCCAGCAGCCGCGACCGGGACAGAGGGGTCAAGGATACGCAGTATTTT. It yields the protein CASSRDRDRGVKDTQYF.

This clone was counted a single time. The chain joins TRBV6-5 to TRBJ2-5; 9 bases map to TRBD2. Germline CDR1 reads MNHEY; CDR2 reads SVGAGI. V lost 6 bases to trimming and J lost 5 bases; unmatched junction nucleotides: 4. The CDR3 length is 13 residues. DNA of the CDR3: TGTGCCAGCAGGCGCGGGGGGGCCGAGACCCAGTACTTC. Translation gives CASRRGGAETQYF.

The chain employs TRBV4-2 and TRBJ1-1; 7 bases are a match to TRBD1. Germline V gives CDR1 LGHNA, CDR2 YNFKEQ. The trim removed 2 bases at V and 1 base at J, leaving 4 bases unmatched. The CDR3 is made up of 15 amino acids. CDR3 DNA sequence: TGTGCCAGCAGCCAACACGGGACAGCGAACACTGAAGCTTTCTTT. This gives the protein CASSQHGTANTEAFF.

V usage is TRBV7-2 and J usage is TRBJ1-1; TRBD1 might be the D (5 bases). There are 15 residues in the CDR3. The germline gives CDR1 SGHTA, CDR2 FQGNSA. The ends were cut back, 5 bases at V and 2 bases at J, with 15 bases in the middle. The CDR3 nucleotides are TGTGCCAGCAGCCCCTTGGGGGGGGGTAACACTGAAGCTTTCTTT. Its protein is CASSPLGGGNTEAFF.

The rearrangement joins TRBV9 to TRBJ1-2, with D maybe TRBD1 (6 bases). With 3 bases removed from V and 3 bases from J, the gap between germline ends came to 15 bases. The CDR3 covers 15 residues. Germline values: CDR1 SGDLS, CDR2 YYNGEE. The CDR3 nucleotides are TGTGCCAGCAGCGGTCGAGAGCACAGGGACTATGGCTACACCTTC. Translated: CASSGREHRDYGYTF.

The chain is built from TRBV29-1 and TRBJ2-2; 9 positions agree with TRBD1. The CDR3 totals 15 residues. Per germline, CDR1 SQVTM and CDR2 ANQGSEA. V lost 5 bases to trimming and J lost 2 bases; unmatched junction nucleotides: 6. The CDR3 loop reads CSVSVTGGNTGELFF. Written as DNA, the CDR3 is TGCAGCGTTTCGGTGACAGGGGGAAACACCGGGGAGCTGTTTTTT.

The V call is TRBV5-8, the J call TRBJ1-1; weak D call: TRBD1 (6 bases). The CDR3 has 13 amino acids. V lost 2 bases and J lost 5, with 10 bases in between. Germline CDR1 reads SGHTS; CDR2 reads YDEGEE. DNA of the CDR3: TGTGCCAGCAGCTTAAACAGGGATACTGAAGCTTTCTTT. Amino acids: CASSLNRDTEAFF.

V and J are TRBV28 and TRBJ1-5; no clear D gene. Germline V lookup: CDR1 MDHEN, CDR2 SYDVKM. CDR3 size: 15 residues. Trimming removed 1 base at V and 4 bases at J, with 11 bases between. The CDR3 loop reads CASSLFEGINQPQHF. The CDR3 region has the DNA TGTGCCAGCAGTTTATTTGAGGGAATTAATCAGCCCCAGCATTTT.

The chain links TRBV3-1 (or the pseudogene TRBV3-2) to TRBJ2-3; 12 bases line up with TRBD1. V gave up 4 bases and J gave up 5 bases; unmatched junction bases: 7. CDR1 and CDR2 from the germline V gene are LGHDT and YNNKEL (reference sequence). CDR3 size: 16 residues. The DNA for the CDR3 is TGTGCCAGCAGCCTTTGGGGACAGGGGGCTGGAGATACGCAGTATTTT. As protein: CASSLWGQGAGDTQYF.

CDR3 sequence: CASRAGEGKSYEQYF. Written as DNA, the CDR3 is TGTGCCAGCAGGGCCGGCGAGGGTAAATCCTACGAGCAGTACTTC. The chain couples TRBV6-5 to TRBJ2-7, with D maybe TRBD2 (5 bases). Trimming shortened V by 6 bases and J by 1 base, and 16 bases separated the two germline ends. The CDR3 is 15 residues long. The germline CDR1 and CDR2 sequences are MNHEY and SVGAGI.